Listed below are T cell receptor beta chains from one sample, sequenced in a study of early stage breast cancer tumors. Measured with immunoSEQ multiplex PCR; TCRdb has only the in-frame clones, and not every one. The table lists 70,000 or so clones, approximately 84% of them singletons. What was sequenced was blood. These receptor sequences come from a person in their 40s with breast cancer. The CDR3 runs from the conserved cysteine through the conserved F or W. Each record gives: D gene, J gene, clone size, V gene, CDR3 DNA, CDR3 protein. D genes are given only for firm matches. Size is stated for part of the rows, as once, few or many counts, or as a class when the clone is expanded.

- | TRBJ1-1 | - | TRBV6-6 | TGTGCCAGCAGATCGACAGTGGAGGCTGAAGCTTTCTTT | CASRSTVEAEAFF
TRBD1 | TRBJ2-3 | - | TRBV5-1 | TGCGCCAGCAGCTGGCAACCGGGACAGTTCACAGATACGCAGTATTTT | CASSWQPGQFTDTQYF
TRBD1 | TRBJ1-4 | - | TRBV9 | TGTGCCAGCAGCGTAAGGACAGGAGTTAATGAAAAACTGTTTTTT | CASSVRTGVNEKLFF
- | TRBJ2-7 | few | TRBV10-1 | TGCGCCAGCAGTGAGGGGCCCAGCTACGAGCAGTACTTC | CASSEGPSYEQYF
TRBD2 | TRBJ2-1 | once | TRBV7-3 | TGTGCCAGCAGCGCGGGACTAGCGGCCTACAATGAGCAGTTCTTC | CASSAGLAAYNEQFF
- | TRBJ1-5 | - | TRBV27 | TGTGCCAGTAGGGGAGGACACAATCAGCCCCAGCATTTT | CASRGGHNQPQHF
TRBD1 | TRBJ1-1 | - | TRBV7-3 | TGTGCCAGCAGCTTACGCCCTTCGGACAGGGCTACTGAAGCTTTCTTT | CASSLRPSDRATEAFF
- | TRBJ2-1 | once | TRBV10-2 | TGCGCCAGTAGGGCGTATTCCTACAATGAGCAGTTCTTC | CASRAYSYNEQFF
- | TRBJ2-1 | once | TRBV7-2 | TGTGCCAGCAGCTTAGGAGGGTCCTACAATGAGCAGTTCTTC | CASSLGGSYNEQFF
TRBD1 | TRBJ2-6 | once | TRBV19 | TGTGCCAGTACGGGGACAGCCGGGGCCAACGTCCTGACTTTC | CASTGTAGANVLTF
TRBD2 | TRBJ2-7 | - | TRBV2 | TGTGCCAGCAGTGAGGGAGGGGCCTATTCTAGCGGGAGGGCGGCCTACGAGCAGTACTTC | CASSEGGAYSSGRAAYEQYF
TRBD1 | TRBJ1-1 | - | TRBV10-3 | TGTGCCATCAGTGAGATGAGGACAGGGATCTTGAGCACTGAAGCTTTCTTT | CAISEMRTGILSTEAFF
- | TRBJ1-1 | - | TRBV28 | TGTGCCAGCAGGCCTCCCGACACCTTGAGGAACACTGAAGCTTTCTTT | CASRPPDTLRNTEAFF
- | TRBJ1-5 | - | TRBV30 | TGTGCCTGGAGTCTTCATAGCAATCAGCCCCAGCATTTT | CAWSLHSNQPQHF
TRBD1 | TRBJ2-7 | few | TRBV7-9 | TGTGCCAGCAGCTTTGGGACAGGGGCTGCCGAGCAGTACTTC | CASSFGTGAAEQYF
TRBD2 | TRBJ2-7 | - | TRBV6-6 | TGTGCCAGCAGACCTTCGGGAGGAGTCTACGAGCAGTACTTC | CASRPSGGVYEQYF
- | TRBJ2-1 | - | TRBV18 | TGTGCCAGCTCACCACGAGGGGCCGTCGGTATGGATGAGCAGTTCTTC | CASSPRGAVGMDEQFF
- | TRBJ1-2 | - | TRBV28 | TGTGCCAGCAGTTCACCGGGGTCTGGGGGCTACACCTTC | CASSSPGSGGYTF
- | TRBJ2-7 | - | TRBV2 | TGTGCCAGCAGTCGCGATTACGAGCAGTACTTC | CASSRDYEQYF
- | TRBJ1-5 | - | TRBV4-1 | TGCGCCAGCAGCCTGGGGGAAGAATATCAGCCCCAGCATTTT | CASSLGEEYQPQHF
TRBD2 | TRBJ2-2 | - | TRBV2 | TGTGCCAGCAGACTTGTACTAGCGGGAGGGACCGGGGAGCTGTTTTTT | CASRLVLAGGTGELFF
TRBD2 | TRBJ2-2 | - | TRBV13 | TGTGCCAGCAGTCGATCCCGCGGGAGGGCGAACACCGGGGAGCTGTTTTTT | CASSRSRGRANTGELFF
TRBD1 | TRBJ1-5 | few | TRBV27 | TGTGCCAGCAGTTCGGACAGGGGCCTCAATCAGCCCCAGCATTTT | CASSSDRGLNQPQHF
- | TRBJ1-1 | - | TRBV21-1 | TGTGCCAGCAGCCTAAACGGGGCAGGGGGGGGAACTGAAGCTTTCTTT | CASSLNGAGGGTEAFF
- | TRBJ2-3 | - | TRBV7-2 | TGTGCCAGCAGCTTAGGGGGCTCAGATACGCAGTATTTT | CASSLGGSDTQYF
- | TRBJ2-3 | - | TRBV28 | TGTGCCAGCAGTTTCGGGGCAGCGTCAGCTAGCACAGATACGCAGTATTTT | CASSFGAASASTDTQYF